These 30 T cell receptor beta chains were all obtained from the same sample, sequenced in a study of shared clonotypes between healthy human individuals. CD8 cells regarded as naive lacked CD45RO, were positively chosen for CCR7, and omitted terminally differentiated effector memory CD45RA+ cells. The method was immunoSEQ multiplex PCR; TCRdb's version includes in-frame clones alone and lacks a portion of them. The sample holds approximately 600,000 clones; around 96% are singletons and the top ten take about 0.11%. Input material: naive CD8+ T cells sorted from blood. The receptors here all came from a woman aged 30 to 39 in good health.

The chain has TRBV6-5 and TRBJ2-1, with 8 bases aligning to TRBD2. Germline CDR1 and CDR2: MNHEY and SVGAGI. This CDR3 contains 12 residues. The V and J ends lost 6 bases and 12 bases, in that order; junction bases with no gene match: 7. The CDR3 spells CASSPERGRQFF. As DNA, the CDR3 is TGTGCCAGCAGCCCCGAGCGGGGGAGGCAGTTCTTC.

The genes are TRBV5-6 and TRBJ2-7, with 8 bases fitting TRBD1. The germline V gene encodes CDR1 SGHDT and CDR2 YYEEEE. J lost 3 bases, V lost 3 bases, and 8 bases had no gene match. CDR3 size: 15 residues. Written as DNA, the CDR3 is TGTGCCAGCAGCTGGGACGGACAGGGACGCTACGAGCAGTACTTC. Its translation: CASSWDGQGRYEQYF.

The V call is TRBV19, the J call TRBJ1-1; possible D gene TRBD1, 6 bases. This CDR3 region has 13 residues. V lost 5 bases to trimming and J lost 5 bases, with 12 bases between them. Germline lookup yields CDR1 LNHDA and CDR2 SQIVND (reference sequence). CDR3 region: CASSPGDVTEAFF. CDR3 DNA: TGTGCCAGTAGTCCAGGGGACGTAACTGAAGCTTTCTTT.

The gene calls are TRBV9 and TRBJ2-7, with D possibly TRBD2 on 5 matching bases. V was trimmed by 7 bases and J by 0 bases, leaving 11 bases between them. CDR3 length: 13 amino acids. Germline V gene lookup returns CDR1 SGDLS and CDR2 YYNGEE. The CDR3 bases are TGTGCCAGCCGGAATAGCGACTCCTACGAGCAGTACTTC. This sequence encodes CASRNSDSYEQYF.

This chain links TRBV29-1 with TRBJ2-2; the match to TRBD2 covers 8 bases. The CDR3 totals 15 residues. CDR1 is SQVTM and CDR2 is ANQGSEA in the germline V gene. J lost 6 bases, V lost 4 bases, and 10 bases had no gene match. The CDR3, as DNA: TGCAGCGTTGTGTCCAGCGGGAGTATGGCCGGGGAGCTGTTTTTT. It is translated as CSVVSSGSMAGELFF.

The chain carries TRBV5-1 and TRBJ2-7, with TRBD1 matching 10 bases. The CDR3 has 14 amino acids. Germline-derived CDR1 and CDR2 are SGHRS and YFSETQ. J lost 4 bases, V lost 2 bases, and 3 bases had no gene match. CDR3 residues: CASSLGDRGYEQYF. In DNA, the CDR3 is TGCGCCAGCAGCTTAGGGGACAGGGGTTACGAGCAGTACTTC.

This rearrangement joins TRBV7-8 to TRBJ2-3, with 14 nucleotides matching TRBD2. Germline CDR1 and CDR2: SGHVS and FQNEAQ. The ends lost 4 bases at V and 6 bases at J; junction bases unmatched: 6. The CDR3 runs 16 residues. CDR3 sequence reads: CASSSPGLAGVDTQYF. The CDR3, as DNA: TGTGCCAGCAGCTCCCCGGGACTAGCGGGAGTGGATACGCAGTATTTT.

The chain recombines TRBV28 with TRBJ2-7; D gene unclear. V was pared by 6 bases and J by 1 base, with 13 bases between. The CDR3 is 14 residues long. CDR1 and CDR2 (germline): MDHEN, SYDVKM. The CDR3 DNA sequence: TGTGCCAGCAGGCTAACAGTGACTTCCTACGAGCAGTACTTC. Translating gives CASRLTVTSYEQYF.

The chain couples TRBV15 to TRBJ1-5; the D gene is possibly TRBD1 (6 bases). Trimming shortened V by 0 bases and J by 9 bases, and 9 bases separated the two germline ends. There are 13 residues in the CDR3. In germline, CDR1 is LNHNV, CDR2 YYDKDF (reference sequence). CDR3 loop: CATSREWGPPQHF. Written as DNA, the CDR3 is TGTGCCACCAGCAGAGAGTGGGGGCCGCCCCAGCATTTT.

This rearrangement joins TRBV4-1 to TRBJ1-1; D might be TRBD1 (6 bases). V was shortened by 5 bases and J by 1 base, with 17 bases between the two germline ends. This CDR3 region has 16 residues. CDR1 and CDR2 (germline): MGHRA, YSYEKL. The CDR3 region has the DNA TGCGCCAGCAGCTACCGTTCCGGACAGAAGAACACTGAAGCTTTCTTT. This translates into CASSYRSGQKNTEAFF.

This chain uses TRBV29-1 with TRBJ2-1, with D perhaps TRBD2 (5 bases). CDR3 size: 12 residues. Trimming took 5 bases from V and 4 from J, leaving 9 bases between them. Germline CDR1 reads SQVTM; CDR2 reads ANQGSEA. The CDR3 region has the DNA TGCAGCGTTCGGGGTGGATACAATGAGCAGTTCTTC. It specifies CSVRGGYNEQFF.

The CDR3 DNA sequence: TGCAGCGTTGAACGGGGGGTCCAAGAGACCCAGTACTTC. Translation gives CSVERGVQETQYF. The rearrangement joins TRBV29-1 to TRBJ2-5; 7 positions match TRBD2. CDR3 size: 13 residues. Losses at the gene ends were 2 bases for V and 1 base for J; bases not matched to a gene: 1. Germline-derived CDR1 and CDR2 are SQVTM and ANQGSEA.

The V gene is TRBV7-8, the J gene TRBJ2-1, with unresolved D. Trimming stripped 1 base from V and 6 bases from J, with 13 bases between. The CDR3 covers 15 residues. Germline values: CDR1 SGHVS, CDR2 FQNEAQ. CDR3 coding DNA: TGTGCCAGCAGCTTAGGAGGAATGGTCTCCAATGAGCAGTTCTTC. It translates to CASSLGGMVSNEQFF.

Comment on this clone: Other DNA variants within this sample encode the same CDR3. CDR3 DNA sequence: TGTGCCAGTAGTCCCGGGACAGGGGACTACGAGCAGTACTTC. It is translated as CASSPGTGDYEQYF. The rearrangement links TRBV19 to TRBJ2-7; 10 bases map to TRBD1. The CDR3 runs to 14 residues. Germline V gene sequence: CDR1 LNHDA, CDR2 SQIVND (reference sequence). The V segment lost 5 bases and the J segment 3 bases; nucleotides outside the gene matches: 4.

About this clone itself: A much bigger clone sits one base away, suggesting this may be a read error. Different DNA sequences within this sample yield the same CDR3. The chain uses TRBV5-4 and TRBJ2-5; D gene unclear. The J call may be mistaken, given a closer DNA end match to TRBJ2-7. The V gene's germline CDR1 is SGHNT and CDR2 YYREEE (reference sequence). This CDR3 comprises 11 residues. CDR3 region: CASSLGYEQYF. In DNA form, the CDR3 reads TGTGCCAGCAGCTTAGGATACGAGCAGTACTTC.

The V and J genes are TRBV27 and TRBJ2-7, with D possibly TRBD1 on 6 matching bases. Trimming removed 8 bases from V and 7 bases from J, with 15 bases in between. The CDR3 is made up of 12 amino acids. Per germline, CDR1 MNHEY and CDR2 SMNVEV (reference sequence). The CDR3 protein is CASGIIGQEQYF. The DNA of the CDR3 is TGTGCCAGCGGAATTATAGGACAGGAGCAGTACTTC.

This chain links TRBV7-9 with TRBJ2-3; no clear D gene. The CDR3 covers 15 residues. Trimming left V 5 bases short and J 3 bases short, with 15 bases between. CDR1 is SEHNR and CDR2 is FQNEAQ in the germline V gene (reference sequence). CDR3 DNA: TGTGCCAGCAGCACCGGCCGGGTTCGTACAGATACGCAGTATTTT. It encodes CASSTGRVRTDTQYF.

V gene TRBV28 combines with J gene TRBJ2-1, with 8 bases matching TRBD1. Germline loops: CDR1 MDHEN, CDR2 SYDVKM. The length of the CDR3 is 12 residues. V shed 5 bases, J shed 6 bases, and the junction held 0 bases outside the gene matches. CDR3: CASSQGANEQFF. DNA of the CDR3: TGTGCCAGCAGTCAGGGGGCCAATGAGCAGTTCTTC.

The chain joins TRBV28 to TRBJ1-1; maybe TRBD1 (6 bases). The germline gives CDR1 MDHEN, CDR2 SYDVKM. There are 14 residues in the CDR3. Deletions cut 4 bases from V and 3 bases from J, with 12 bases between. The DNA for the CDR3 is TGTGCCAGCAGTTCACACAGGGAGGACACTGAAGCTTTCTTT. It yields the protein CASSSHREDTEAFF. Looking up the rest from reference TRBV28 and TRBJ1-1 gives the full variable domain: DVKVTQSSRYLVKRTGEKVFLECVQDMDHENMFWYRQDPGLGLRLIYFSYDVKMKEKGDIPEGYSVSREKKERFSLILESASTNQTSMYLCASSSHREDTEAFFGQGTRLTVV.

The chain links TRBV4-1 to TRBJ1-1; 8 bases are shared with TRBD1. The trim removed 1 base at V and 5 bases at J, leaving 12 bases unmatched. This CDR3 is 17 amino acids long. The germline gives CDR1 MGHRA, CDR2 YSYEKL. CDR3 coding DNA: TGCGCCAGCAGCCAAGTTTCGACAGGGGACTTAGGGACTGAAGCTTTCTTT. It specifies CASSQVSTGDLGTEAFF.

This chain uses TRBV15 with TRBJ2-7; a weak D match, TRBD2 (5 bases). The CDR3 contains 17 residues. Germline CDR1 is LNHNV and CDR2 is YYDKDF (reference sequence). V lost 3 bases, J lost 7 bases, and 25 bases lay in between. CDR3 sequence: CATSRAPGVDVGEEQYF. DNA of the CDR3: TGTGCCACCAGCAGGGCCCCCGGGGTCGATGTTGGGGAAGAGCAGTACTTC.

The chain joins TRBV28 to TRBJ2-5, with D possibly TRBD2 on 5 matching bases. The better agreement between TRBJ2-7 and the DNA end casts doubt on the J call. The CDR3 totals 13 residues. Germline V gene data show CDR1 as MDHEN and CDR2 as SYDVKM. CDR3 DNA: TGTGCCAGCAGTCTCGGAGGTAACTACGAGCAGTACTTC. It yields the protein CASSLGGNYEQYF.

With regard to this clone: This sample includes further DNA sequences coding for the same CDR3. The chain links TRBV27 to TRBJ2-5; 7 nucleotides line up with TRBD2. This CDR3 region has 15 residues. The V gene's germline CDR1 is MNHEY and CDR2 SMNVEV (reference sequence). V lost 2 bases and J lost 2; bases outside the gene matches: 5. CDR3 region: CASSLGAGLQETQYF. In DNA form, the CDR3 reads TGTGCCAGCAGTTTAGGAGCGGGACTACAAGAGACCCAGTACTTC.

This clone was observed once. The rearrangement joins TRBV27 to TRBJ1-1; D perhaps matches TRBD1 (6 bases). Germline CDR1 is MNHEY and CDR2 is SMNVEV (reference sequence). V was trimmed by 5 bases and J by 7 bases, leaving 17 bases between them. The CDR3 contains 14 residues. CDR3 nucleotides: TGTGCCAGCAGTCCAAACTACGGGACAAGTGAAGCTTTCTTT. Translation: CASSPNYGTSEAFF.

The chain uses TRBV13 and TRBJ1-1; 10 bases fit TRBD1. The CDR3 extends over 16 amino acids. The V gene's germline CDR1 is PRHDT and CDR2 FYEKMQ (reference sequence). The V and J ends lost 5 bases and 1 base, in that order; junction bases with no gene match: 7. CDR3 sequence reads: CASSPRQGAPNTEAFF. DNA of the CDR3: TGTGCCAGCAGCCCCCGACAGGGGGCGCCGAACACTGAAGCTTTCTTT.

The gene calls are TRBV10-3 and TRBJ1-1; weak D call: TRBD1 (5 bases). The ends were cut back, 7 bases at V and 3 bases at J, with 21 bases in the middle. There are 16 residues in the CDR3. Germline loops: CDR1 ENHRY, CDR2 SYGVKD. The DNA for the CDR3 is TGTGCCATCAAAATCAAAGAGGGGAAGGGTGACACTGAAGCTTTCTTT. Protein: CAIKIKEGKGDTEAFF.

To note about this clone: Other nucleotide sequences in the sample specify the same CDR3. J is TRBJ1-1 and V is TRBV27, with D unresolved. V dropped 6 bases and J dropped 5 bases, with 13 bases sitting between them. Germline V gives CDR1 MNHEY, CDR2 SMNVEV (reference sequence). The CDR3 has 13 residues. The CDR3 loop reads CASSYDMGTEAFF. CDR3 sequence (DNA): TGTGCCAGCAGCTACGATATGGGGACTGAAGCTTTCTTT.

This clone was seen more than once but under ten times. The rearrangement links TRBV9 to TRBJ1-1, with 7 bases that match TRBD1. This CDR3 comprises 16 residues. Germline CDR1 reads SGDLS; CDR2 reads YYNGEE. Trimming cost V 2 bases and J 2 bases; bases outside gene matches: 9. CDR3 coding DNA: TGTGCCAGCAGCGTGCCGGGACAGAAAGCCAACACTGAAGCTTTCTTT. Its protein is CASSVPGQKANTEAFF. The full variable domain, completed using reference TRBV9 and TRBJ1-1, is DSGVTQTPKHLITATGQRVTLRCSPRSGDLSVYWYQQSLDQGLQFLIQYYNGEERAKGNILERFSAQQFPDLHSELNLSSLELGDSALYFCASSVPGQKANTEAFFGQGTRLTVV.

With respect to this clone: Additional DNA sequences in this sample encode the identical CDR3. CDR3 sequence (DNA): TGTGCCAGCAGTTTACTTACCGGGACAGGTCCCTACGAGCAGTACTTC. Residues: CASSLLTGTGPYEQYF. The V call is TRBV27, the J call TRBJ2-7, with 8 bases matching TRBD1. Germline V gene sequence: CDR1 MNHEY, CDR2 SMNVEV (reference sequence). The CDR3 is made up of 16 amino acids. V gave up 2 bases and J gave up 2 bases; unmatched junction bases: 8.

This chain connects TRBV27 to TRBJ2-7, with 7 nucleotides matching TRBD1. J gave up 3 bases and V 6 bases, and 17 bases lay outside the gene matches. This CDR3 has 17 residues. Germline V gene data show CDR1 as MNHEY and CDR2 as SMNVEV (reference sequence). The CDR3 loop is CASSPVLGTEDIYEQYF. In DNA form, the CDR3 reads TGTGCCAGCAGCCCCGTTCTAGGGACAGAAGATATCTACGAGCAGTACTTC.